A single sample is the source of the 16 T cell receptor beta chains below, sequenced in a study of T cell changes during pregnancy in multiple sclerosis. The table came from immunoSEQ multiplex PCR; TCRdb's copy has only in-frame clones and leaves some out. The repertoire has 35,000 to 45,000 clones, roughly 90% of them found once; the top ten carry 4% to 6%. Sequenced material: peripheral blood, taken in the second trimester of pregnancy. The origin of the receptors is a female donor in good health, enrolled as a control in a pregnancy study.

J is TRBJ1-2 and V is TRBV5-4; 7 bases are a match to TRBD1. This CDR3 is built from 13 residues. Germline CDR1 is SGHNT and CDR2 is YYREEE (reference sequence). J gave up 3 bases and V 4 bases, and 3 bases lay outside the gene matches. The CDR3 loop is CASSLGQDYGYTF. CDR3 sequence (DNA): TGTGCCAGCAGCCTTGGACAGGACTATGGCTACACCTTC.

This clone has only one observation. J is TRBJ2-7 and V is TRBV7-2, with 7 bases identical to TRBD2. Germline V lookup: CDR1 SGHTA, CDR2 FQGNSA. Unmatched junction bases numbered 11, after V lost 4 bases and J lost 5 bases. CDR3 length equals 15 residues. The chain's CDR3 is CASSWPGRGIHEQYF. The CDR3 region has the DNA TGTGCCAGCAGCTGGCCTGGGCGGGGGATTCACGAGCAGTACTTC. The full variable domain, with the rest looked up from reference TRBV7-2 and TRBJ2-7, is GAGVSQSPSNKVTEKGKDVELRCDPISGHTALYWYRQSLGQGLEFLIYFQGNSAPDKSGLPSDRFSAERTGGSVSTLTIQRTQQEDSAVYLCASSWPGRGIHEQYFGPGTRLTVT.

CDR3 loop: CASSSWIGGNSYEQYF. CDR3 DNA: TGCGCCAGCAGCTCATGGATTGGGGGGAACTCCTACGAGCAGTACTTC. This chain links TRBV5-1 with TRBJ2-7; tentatively, D is TRBD2 (6 bases). CDR3 length: 16 residues. Trimming stripped 3 bases from V and 0 bases from J, with 16 bases between. CDR1 is SGHRS, CDR2 YFSETQ, per germline.

The genes are TRBV27 and TRBJ2-2; 12 nucleotides align to TRBD2. From germline, CDR1 is MNHEY and CDR2 SMNVEV (reference sequence). The junction had 14 bases not matched to a gene; V was cut back by 6 bases and J by 3 bases. The length of the CDR3 is 19 residues. The CDR3: CASSFTGGLAGGDTGELFF. In DNA, the CDR3 is TGTGCCAGCAGCTTTACGGGAGGGCTAGCGGGAGGGGACACCGGGGAGCTGTTTTTT.

The chain recombines TRBV5-1 with TRBJ2-3; 8 bases are a match to TRBD2. CDR1 is SGHRS, CDR2 YFSETQ, per germline. The trim removed 0 bases at V and 5 bases at J, leaving 5 bases unmatched. The CDR3 is made up of 15 amino acids. The CDR3 nucleotides read TGCGCCAGCAGCTTGGTAGCGGGAAAGGGAGATACGCAGTATTTT. Its protein is CASSLVAGKGDTQYF.

The chain recombines TRBV13 with TRBJ1-2; D remains ambiguous. The CDR3 has 17 amino acids. Per germline, CDR1 PRHDT and CDR2 FYEKMQ (reference sequence). V lost 5 bases to trimming and J lost 1 base, with 20 bases between them. CDR3 DNA: TGTGCCAGCAGCCCCCCACCGGGCCCCGGGGATAACTATGGCTACACCTTC. It codes for CASSPPPGPGDNYGYTF.

The chain recombines TRBV11-3 with TRBJ2-7, with a tentative D call TRBD1 (6 bases). Germline V CDR1 and CDR2: SGHNT, YENEEA. The CDR3 has 15 amino acids. Trimming took 5 bases from V and 7 from J, leaving 21 bases between them. CDR3 protein: CASSPGATGAGEQYF. The CDR3 DNA reads as TGTGCCAGCAGCCCAGGGGCGACAGGTGCCGGGGAGCAGTACTTC. Full variable domain (rest looked up from reference TRBV11-3 and TRBJ2-7): EAGVVQSPRYKIIEKKQPVAFWCNPISGHNTLYWYLQNLGQGPELLIRYENEEAVDDSQLPKDRFSAERLKGVDSTLKIQPAELGDSAVYLCASSPGATGAGEQYFGPGTRLTVT.

The chain employs TRBV19 and TRBJ2-2; possibly TRBD2 for D (6 bases). The V gene lost 10 bases and the J gene lost 2 bases, with 14 bases spanning the gap. There are 14 residues in the CDR3. Germline CDR1 LNHDA, CDR2 SQIVND (reference sequence). CDR3 DNA sequence: TGTGCCACCATCGGGGGAATTAACACCGGGGAGCTGTTTTTT. As protein: CATIGGINTGELFF.

This chain connects TRBV18 to TRBJ2-2, with D perhaps TRBD2 (5 bases). Trimming removed 0 bases from V and 5 bases from J, with 10 bases in between. CDR1 is KGHSH, CDR2 LQKENI, per germline. The CDR3 is 15 residues long. The CDR3 sequence: CASSPPSQRTGELFF. CDR3 DNA: TGTGCCAGCTCACCACCGTCTCAGCGGACCGGGGAGCTGTTTTTT.

The V call is TRBV19, the J call TRBJ2-7; maybe TRBD1 (5 bases). Germline loops: CDR1 LNHDA, CDR2 SQIVND (reference sequence). Trimming stripped 0 bases from V and 4 bases from J, with 10 bases between. The CDR3 has 14 residues. The CDR3 DNA reads TGTGCCAGTAGTATAGATCGACAGAGTTACGAGCAGTACTTC. Its translation is CASSIDRQSYEQYF.

The V call is TRBV6-5, the J call TRBJ1-4, with 7 bases that match TRBD1. This CDR3 is 14 amino acids long. From germline, CDR1 is MNHEY and CDR2 SVGAGI. V trimming: 5 bases; J trimming: 6 bases; junction bases outside the gene matches: 6. CDR3 protein: CASSRQGGHEKLFF. CDR3 in DNA: TGTGCCAGCAGTCGACAGGGAGGACATGAAAAACTGTTTTTT.

This sequence joins TRBV6-5 and TRBJ2-3; 9 bases map to TRBD2. Germline V gives CDR1 MNHEY, CDR2 SVGAGI. Losses at the gene ends were 9 bases for V and 2 bases for J; bases not matched to a gene: 6. There are 14 residues in the CDR3. CDR3 protein: CASRPGLATDTQYF. The DNA of the CDR3 is TGTGCCAGTCGACCGGGACTAGCCACAGATACGCAGTATTTT.

The chain has TRBV29-1 and TRBJ1-2, with 7 bases identical to TRBD1. The germline CDR1 and CDR2 sequences are SQVTM and ANQGSEA. The CDR3 length is 16 residues. Trimming cost V 2 bases and J 2 bases; bases outside gene matches: 11. CDR3 protein: CSVELRGQAQNYGYTF. The DNA of the CDR3 is TGCAGCGTTGAATTAAGGGGGCAGGCCCAGAACTATGGCTACACCTTC.

The rearrangement joins TRBV2 to TRBJ2-5, with TRBD2 matching over 13 bases. Looked up from germline, CDR1 is SNHLY and CDR2 is FYNNEI. The CDR3 spans 15 residues. V dropped 8 bases and J dropped 5; count of bases not matched to a gene: 8. The CDR3 sequence is CASDPGTSGKETQYF. The CDR3 bases are TGTGCCAGCGACCCCGGGACTAGCGGGAAGGAGACCCAGTACTTC.

This clone occurred once. The CDR3 DNA reads TGTGCCAGTAGTATGGGGGCGATGGGTAACTATGGCTACACCTTC. This sequence encodes CASSMGAMGNYGYTF. V gene TRBV19 combines with J gene TRBJ1-2; D is possibly TRBD1 (6 bases). V was pared by 3 bases and J by 1 base, with 12 bases between. Germline V CDR1 and CDR2: LNHDA, SQIVND (reference sequence). The CDR3 runs 15 residues.

The gene calls are TRBV19 and TRBJ1-3; possible D gene TRBD1, 5 bases. This CDR3 has 16 amino acids. Trimming took off 6 bases at V and 2 bases at J, with 17 bases between the two ends. Germline V gene sequence: CDR1 LNHDA, CDR2 SQIVND (reference sequence). This CDR3 is CASSFGDSAAGNTIYF. The CDR3 nucleotides are TGTGCCAGTAGCTTTGGGGACTCGGCTGCTGGAAACACCATATATTTT.